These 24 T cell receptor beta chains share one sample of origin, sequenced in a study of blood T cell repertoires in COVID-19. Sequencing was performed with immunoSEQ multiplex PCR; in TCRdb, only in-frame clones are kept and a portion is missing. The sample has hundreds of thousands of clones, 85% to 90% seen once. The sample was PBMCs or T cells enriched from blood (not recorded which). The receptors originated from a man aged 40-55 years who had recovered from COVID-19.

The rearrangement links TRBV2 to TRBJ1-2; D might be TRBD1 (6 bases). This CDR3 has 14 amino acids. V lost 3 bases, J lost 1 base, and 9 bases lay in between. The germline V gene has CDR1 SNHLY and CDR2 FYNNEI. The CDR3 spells CASSDLRGNYGYTF. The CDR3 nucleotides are TGTGCCAGCAGTGACCTCAGGGGTAACTATGGCTACACCTTC.

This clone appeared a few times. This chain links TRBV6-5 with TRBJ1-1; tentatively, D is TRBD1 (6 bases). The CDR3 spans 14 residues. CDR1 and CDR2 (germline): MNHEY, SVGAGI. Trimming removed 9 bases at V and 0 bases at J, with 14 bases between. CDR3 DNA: TGTGCCAGTAAACAAGGACAGTTGAACACTGAAGCTTTCTTT. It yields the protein CASKQGQLNTEAFF.

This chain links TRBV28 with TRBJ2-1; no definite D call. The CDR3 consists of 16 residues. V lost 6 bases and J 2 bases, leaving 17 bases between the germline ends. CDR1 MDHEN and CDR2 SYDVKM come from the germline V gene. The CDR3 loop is CASSGSPAEAYNEQFF. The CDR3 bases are TGTGCCAGCAGCGGGTCGCCTGCCGAGGCCTACAATGAGCAGTTCTTC.

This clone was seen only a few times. CDR3 protein: CASSSSQTGAHYEQYF. Here the CDR3 DNA reads TGTGCCAGCAGCTCAAGCCAGACAGGGGCACACTACGAGCAGTACTTC. The chain recombines TRBV7-9 with TRBJ2-7; 8 bases line up with TRBD1. This CDR3 is built from 16 residues. Trimming took 4 bases from V and 3 from J; bases not matched to a gene: 11. The germline V gene has CDR1 SEHNR and CDR2 FQNEAQ (reference sequence).

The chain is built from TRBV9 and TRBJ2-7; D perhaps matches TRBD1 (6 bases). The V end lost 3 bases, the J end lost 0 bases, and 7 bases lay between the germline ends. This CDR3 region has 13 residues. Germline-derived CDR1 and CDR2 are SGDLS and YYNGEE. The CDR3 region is CASSGTDSYEQYF. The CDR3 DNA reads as TGTGCCAGCAGCGGGACAGACTCCTACGAGCAGTACTTC. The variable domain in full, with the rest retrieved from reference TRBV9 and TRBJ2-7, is DSGVTQTPKHLITATGQRVTLRCSPRSGDLSVYWYQQSLDQGLQFLIQYYNGEERAKGNILERFSAQQFPDLHSELNLSSLELGDSALYFCASSGTDSYEQYFGPGTRLTVT.

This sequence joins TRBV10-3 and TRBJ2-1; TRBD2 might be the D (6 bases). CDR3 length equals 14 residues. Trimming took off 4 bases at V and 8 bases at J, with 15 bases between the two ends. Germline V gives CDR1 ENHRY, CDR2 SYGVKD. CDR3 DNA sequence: TGTGCCATCAGTGCCCTAGCGAGTTCGGATGAGCAGTTCTTC. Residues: CAISALASSDEQFF.

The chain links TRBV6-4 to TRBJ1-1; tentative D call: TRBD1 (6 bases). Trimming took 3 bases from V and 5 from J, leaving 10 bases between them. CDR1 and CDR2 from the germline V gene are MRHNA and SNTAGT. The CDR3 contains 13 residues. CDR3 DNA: TGTGCCAGCAGTGATCAGGGGTCAACTGAAGCTTTCTTT. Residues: CASSDQGSTEAFF.

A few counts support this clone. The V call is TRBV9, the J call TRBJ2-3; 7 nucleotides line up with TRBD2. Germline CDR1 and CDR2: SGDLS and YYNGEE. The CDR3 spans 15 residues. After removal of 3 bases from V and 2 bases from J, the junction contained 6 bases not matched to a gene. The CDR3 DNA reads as TGTGCCAGCAGCGCGACTAGCACCCCCACAGATACGCAGTATTTT. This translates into CASSATSTPTDTQYF. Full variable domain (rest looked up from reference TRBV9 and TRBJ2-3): DSGVTQTPKHLITATGQRVTLRCSPRSGDLSVYWYQQSLDQGLQFLIQYYNGEERAKGNILERFSAQQFPDLHSELNLSSLELGDSALYFCASSATSTPTDTQYFGPGTRLTVL.

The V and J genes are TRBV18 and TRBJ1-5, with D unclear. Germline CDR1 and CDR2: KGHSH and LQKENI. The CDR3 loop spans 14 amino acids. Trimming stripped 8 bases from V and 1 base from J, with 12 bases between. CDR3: CASRPSGSNQPQHF. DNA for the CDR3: TGTGCCAGCAGACCATCGGGGAGCAATCAGCCCCAGCATTTT.

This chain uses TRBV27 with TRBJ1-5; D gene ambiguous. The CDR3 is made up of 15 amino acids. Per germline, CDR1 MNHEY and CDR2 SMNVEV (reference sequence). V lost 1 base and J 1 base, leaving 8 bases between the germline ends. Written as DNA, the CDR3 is TGTGCCAGCAGTTTATATGGCGGGAGCAATCAGCCCCAGCATTTT. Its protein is CASSLYGGSNQPQHF.

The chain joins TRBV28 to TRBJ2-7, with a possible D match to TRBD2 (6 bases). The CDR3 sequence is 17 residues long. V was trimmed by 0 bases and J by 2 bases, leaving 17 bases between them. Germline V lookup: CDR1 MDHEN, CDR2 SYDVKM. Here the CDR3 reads CASSLWGGIARAYEQYF. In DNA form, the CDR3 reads TGTGCCAGCAGTTTATGGGGGGGAATAGCACGGGCCTACGAGCAGTACTTC.

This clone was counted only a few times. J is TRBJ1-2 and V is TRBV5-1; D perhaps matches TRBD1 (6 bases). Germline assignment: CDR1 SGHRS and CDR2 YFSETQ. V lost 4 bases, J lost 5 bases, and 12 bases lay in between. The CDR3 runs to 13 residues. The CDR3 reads CASSQDSLYGYTF. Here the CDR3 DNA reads TGCGCCAGCAGCCAGGACAGCTTGTATGGCTACACCTTC.

CDR3 sequence: CASSTGDRDNQPQHF. CDR3 bases: TGTGCCAGCAGCACTGGCGACAGAGACAATCAGCCCCAGCATTTT. The chain links TRBV28 to TRBJ1-5; D might be TRBD1 (5 bases). Per germline, CDR1 MDHEN and CDR2 SYDVKM. This CDR3 contains 15 residues. Trimming took off 6 bases at V and 3 bases at J, with 15 bases between the two ends.

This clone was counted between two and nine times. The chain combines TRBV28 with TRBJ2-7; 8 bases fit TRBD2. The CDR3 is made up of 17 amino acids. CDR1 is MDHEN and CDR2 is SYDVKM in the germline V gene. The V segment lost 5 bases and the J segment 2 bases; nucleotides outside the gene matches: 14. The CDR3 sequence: CASSPLQPTSGTYEQYF. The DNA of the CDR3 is TGTGCCAGCAGTCCACTACAACCTACTAGCGGAACCTACGAGCAGTACTTC.

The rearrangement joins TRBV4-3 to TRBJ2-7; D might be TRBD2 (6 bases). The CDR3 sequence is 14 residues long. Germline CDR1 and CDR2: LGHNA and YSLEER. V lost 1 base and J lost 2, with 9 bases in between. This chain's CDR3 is CASSQGRGTYEQYF. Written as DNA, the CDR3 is TGCGCCAGCAGCCAAGGGAGGGGAACCTACGAGCAGTACTTC.

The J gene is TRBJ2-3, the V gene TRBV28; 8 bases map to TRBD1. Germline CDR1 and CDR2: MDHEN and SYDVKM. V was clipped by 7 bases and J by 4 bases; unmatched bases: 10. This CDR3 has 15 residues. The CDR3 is CASTQPQGASDTQYF. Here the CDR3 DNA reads TGTGCCAGCACCCAGCCGCAGGGGGCATCAGATACGCAGTATTTT.

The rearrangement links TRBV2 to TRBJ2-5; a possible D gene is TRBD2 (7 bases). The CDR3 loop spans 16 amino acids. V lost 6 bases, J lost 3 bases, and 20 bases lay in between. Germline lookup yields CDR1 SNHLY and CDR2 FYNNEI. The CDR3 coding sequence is TGTGCCAGCAGGCCCTGGGGGCGGGAGAGGGAAGAGACCCAGTACTTC. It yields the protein CASRPWGREREETQYF.

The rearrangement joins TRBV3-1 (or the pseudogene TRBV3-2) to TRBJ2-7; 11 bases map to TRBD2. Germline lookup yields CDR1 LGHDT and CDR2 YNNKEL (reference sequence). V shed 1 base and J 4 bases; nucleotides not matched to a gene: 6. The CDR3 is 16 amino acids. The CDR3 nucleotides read TGTGCCAGCAGCCAAGCCATAGCGGGGGGGTGGTACGAGCAGTACTTC. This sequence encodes CASSQAIAGGWYEQYF.

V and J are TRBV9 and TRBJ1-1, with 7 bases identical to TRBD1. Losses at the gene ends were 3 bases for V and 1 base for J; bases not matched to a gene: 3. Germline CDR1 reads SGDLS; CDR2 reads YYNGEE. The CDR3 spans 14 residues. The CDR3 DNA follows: TGTGCCAGCAGCGCGACAGGGTCGAACACTGAAGCTTTCTTT. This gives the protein CASSATGSNTEAFF.

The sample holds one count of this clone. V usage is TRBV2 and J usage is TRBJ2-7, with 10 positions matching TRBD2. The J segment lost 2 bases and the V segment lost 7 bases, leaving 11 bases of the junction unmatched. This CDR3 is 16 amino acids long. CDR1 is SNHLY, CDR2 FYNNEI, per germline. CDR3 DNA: TGTGCCAGCAAGGGGATAGCGGGAGGTGAGCCCTACGAGCAGTACTTC. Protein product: CASKGIAGGEPYEQYF.

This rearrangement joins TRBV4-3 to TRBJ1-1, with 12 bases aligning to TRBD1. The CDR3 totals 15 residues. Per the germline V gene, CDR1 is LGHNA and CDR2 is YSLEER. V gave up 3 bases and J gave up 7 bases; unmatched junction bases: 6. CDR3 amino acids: CASSQRGQGAIEAFF. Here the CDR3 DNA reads TGCGCCAGCAGCCAGCGGGGACAGGGGGCGATTGAAGCTTTCTTT.

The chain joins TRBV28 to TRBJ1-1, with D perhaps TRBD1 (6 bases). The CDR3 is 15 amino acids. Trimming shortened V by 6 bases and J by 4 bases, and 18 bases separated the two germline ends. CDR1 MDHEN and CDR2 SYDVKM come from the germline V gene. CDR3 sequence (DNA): TGTGCCAGCAGCCCGGCCGCCAGGGGATTCACTGAAGCTTTCTTT. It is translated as CASSPAARGFTEAFF.

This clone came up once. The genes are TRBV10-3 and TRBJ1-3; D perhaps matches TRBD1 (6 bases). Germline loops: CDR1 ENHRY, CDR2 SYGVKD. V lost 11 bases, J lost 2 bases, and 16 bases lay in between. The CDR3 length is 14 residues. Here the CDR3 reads CASIGGAAGNTIYF. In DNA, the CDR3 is TGTGCCTCCATCGGGGGGGCAGCTGGAAACACCATATATTTT.

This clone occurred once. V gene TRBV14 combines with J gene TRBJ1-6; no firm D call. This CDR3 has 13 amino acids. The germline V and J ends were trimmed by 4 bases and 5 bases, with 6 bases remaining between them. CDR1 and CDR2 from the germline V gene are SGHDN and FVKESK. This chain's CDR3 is CASSLSDNSPLHF. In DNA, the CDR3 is TGTGCCAGCAGCCTCTCAGATAATTCACCCCTCCACTTT.